The 20 T cell receptor beta chains presented below share a single source sample, sequenced in a study of PD-L1 blockade in urothelial cancer. Assay used: immunoSEQ multiplex PCR; TCRdb lists only in-frame clones, some missing. The top ten hold roughly 2.9% of the sample, which has roughly 130,000 clones, around 85% seen once. The time point is: pretreatment peripheral blood. This material consisted of PBMCs, taken around atezolizumab (anti-PD-L1) treatment. These receptor sequences come from a man in his forties or fifties with urothelial cancer.

The rearrangement links TRBV7-6 to TRBJ1-4, with 7 bases that match TRBD1. CDR3 length: 16 amino acids. Germline CDR1 reads SGHVS; CDR2 reads FNYEAQ. Trimming cost V 3 bases and J 6 bases; bases outside gene matches: 10. CDR3 nucleotide sequence: TGTGCCAGCAGCTTGGGCCCCGACAGGGAGGATGAAAAACTGTTTTTT. This gives the protein CASSLGPDREDEKLFF.

This chain joins TRBV14 and TRBJ2-1, with 11 positions matching TRBD2. The CDR3 sequence is 15 residues long. Germline CDR1 is SGHDN and CDR2 is FVKESK. V gave up 7 bases and J gave up 5 bases; unmatched junction bases: 7. CDR3 residues: CASTRLAGFNNEQFF. In DNA, the CDR3 is TGTGCCAGCACAAGACTAGCGGGATTTAACAATGAGCAGTTCTTC.

This clone was seen a few times. V is TRBV9 and J is TRBJ1-1; 7 positions agree with TRBD1. Germline V CDR1 and CDR2: SGDLS, YYNGEE. The V segment lost 4 bases and the J segment 5 bases; nucleotides outside the gene matches: 5. The CDR3 contains 13 residues. The CDR3 is CASSTRTGTEAFF. The CDR3 DNA is TGTGCCAGCAGCACCCGGACAGGAACTGAAGCTTTCTTT.

The rearrangement joins TRBV7-6 to TRBJ2-1; weak D call: TRBD1 (5 bases). Germline V gives CDR1 SGHVS, CDR2 FNYEAQ. Deletions cut 2 bases from V and 3 bases from J, with 11 bases between. The CDR3 loop spans 15 amino acids. The CDR3 protein is CASSLPQGSYNEQFF. The CDR3 coding sequence is TGTGCCAGCAGCTTACCCCAGGGTAGCTACAATGAGCAGTTCTTC.

The chain uses TRBV11-2 and TRBJ2-1; the D is unclear. Germline V gene data show CDR1 as SGHAT and CDR2 as FQNNGV. The CDR3 loop spans 13 amino acids. V lost 5 bases and J 9 bases, leaving 14 bases between the germline ends. This CDR3 is CASSPGFGSEQFF. The CDR3, as DNA: TGTGCCAGCAGCCCCGGGTTTGGATCTGAGCAGTTCTTC.

The J gene is TRBJ1-2, the V gene TRBV27, with 8 nucleotides matching TRBD1. The germline V gene encodes CDR1 MNHEY and CDR2 SMNVEV (reference sequence). The J segment lost 8 bases and the V segment lost 6 bases, leaving 8 bases of the junction unmatched. The CDR3 is made up of 13 amino acids. CDR3 protein: CASRPGQGGGYTF. The CDR3 nucleotides are TGTGCCAGCAGGCCTGGACAGGGTGGCGGCTACACCTTC.

V gene TRBV6-6 combines with J gene TRBJ2-1; 9 positions match TRBD1. The J segment lost 6 bases and the V segment lost 5 bases, leaving 8 bases of the junction unmatched. There are 15 residues in the CDR3. Germline CDR1 reads MNHNY; CDR2 reads SVGAGI (reference sequence). The CDR3 region is CASSNRDRERNEQFF. The CDR3 DNA is TGTGCCAGCAGTAACCGGGACAGGGAGCGCAATGAGCAGTTCTTC.

This clone was detected many times. Other DNA sequences of this sample code for an identical CDR3. The chain recombines TRBV11-3 with TRBJ2-3; 10 bases are shared with TRBD2. CDR3 size: 16 residues. Looked up from germline, CDR1 is SGHNT and CDR2 is YENEEA. Germline trimming cut 6 bases from V and 3 bases from J; bases unmatched to any gene: 9. The CDR3 reads CASSSTSGLATDTQYF. The CDR3 DNA follows: TGTGCCAGCAGTTCTACCTCGGGACTAGCGACAGATACGCAGTATTTT.

The gene calls are TRBV9 and TRBJ2-2; no definite D call. The CDR3 sequence is 14 residues long. Germline V gene sequence: CDR1 SGDLS, CDR2 YYNGEE. V lost 3 bases, J lost 2 bases, and 8 bases lay in between. The chain's CDR3 is CASSDTVNTGELFF. CDR3 sequence (DNA): TGTGCCAGCAGCGATACGGTAAACACCGGGGAGCTGTTTTTT.

Here the CDR3 DNA reads TGTGCCAGCAGCCCTGGAACGGGGGGAGACACCGGGGAGCTGTTTTTT. Amino acid sequence: CASSPGTGGDTGELFF. The V and J genes are TRBV9 and TRBJ2-2; 7 positions match TRBD2. Germline CDR1 and CDR2: SGDLS and YYNGEE. The CDR3 is 16 amino acids. V shed 4 bases and J 3 bases; nucleotides not matched to a gene: 9.

The CDR3 DNA is TGCAGCGTTGAAGAACAGCCGCGGCCCGGGAAGGCTTTCTTT. Residues: CSVEEQPRPGKAFF. The chain uses TRBV29-1 and TRBJ1-1; unclear D gene. V gave up 0 bases and J gave up 11 bases, with 19 bases separating them. The CDR3 totals 14 residues. Germline V lookup: CDR1 SQVTM, CDR2 ANQGSEA.

The DNA for the CDR3 is TGTGCCAGCAGTTACTCGACAGGGAAGACCCAGTACTTC. Its protein product is CASSYSTGKTQYF. J is TRBJ2-5 and V is TRBV6-5; TRBD1 matches at 7 bases. CDR3 length: 13 residues. Germline trimming cut 0 bases from V and 6 bases from J; bases unmatched to any gene: 1. Germline-derived CDR1 and CDR2 are MNHEY and SVGAGI.

V gene TRBV7-8 combines with J gene TRBJ2-2, with D possibly being TRBD2 (6 bases). CDR1 and CDR2 from the germline V gene are SGHVS and FQNEAQ. The CDR3 has 17 amino acids. Trimming pared 2 bases from V and 6 bases from J, leaving 19 bases between. The DNA for the CDR3 is TGTGCCAGCAGCTTAATTGGGGCCGGGAGAGGGGCCGGGGAGCTGTTTTTT. This sequence encodes CASSLIGAGRGAGELFF.

This rearrangement joins TRBV5-1 to TRBJ1-1, with 9 bases fitting TRBD1. CDR1 SGHRS and CDR2 YFSETQ come from the germline V gene. The length of the CDR3 is 18 residues. With V trimmed by 0 bases and J by 4 bases, 13 bases remained unmatched. CDR3 bases: TGCGCCAGCAGCTTGGTGGTGGGATCCGGGACAGGGTCCACTGAAGCTTTCTTT. Translation gives CASSLVVGSGTGSTEAFF. Complete variable domain (other parts from reference TRBV5-1 and TRBJ1-1): KAGVTQTPRYLIKTRGQQVTLSCSPISGHRSVSWYQQTPGQGLQFLFEYFSETQRNKGNFPGRFSGRQFSNSRSEMNVSTLELGDSALYLCASSLVVGSGTGSTEAFFGQGTRLTVV.

The V call is TRBV5-1, the J call TRBJ1-4, with TRBD1 matching over 9 bases. The CDR3 runs to 15 residues. The trim removed 4 bases at V and 5 bases at J, leaving 6 bases unmatched. CDR1 and CDR2 from the germline V gene are SGHRS and YFSETQ. CDR3 nucleotide sequence: TGCGCCAGCAGCCGCCCCGGGACAGGGAATGAAAAACTGTTTTTT. It specifies CASSRPGTGNEKLFF.

This rearrangement joins TRBV28 to TRBJ1-2, with TRBD1 matching over 10 bases. The CDR3 is 17 residues long. In germline, CDR1 is MDHEN, CDR2 SYDVKM. V dropped 4 bases and J dropped 6; count of bases not matched to a gene: 14. The CDR3 nucleotides read TGTGCCAGCAGTTCCGGGACAGGGGTTCTCTTCCTTGATGGCTACACCTTC. Encoded protein: CASSSGTGVLFLDGYTF.

The CDR3 region is CASSVGRAVGGNTGELFF. In DNA form, the CDR3 reads TGTGCCAGCAGCGTAGGCCGGGCGGTAGGGGGCAACACCGGGGAGCTGTTTTTT. This chain links TRBV9 with TRBJ2-2; 7 bases are shared with TRBD1. J lost 2 bases, V lost 0 bases, and 10 bases had no gene match. The CDR3 runs 18 residues. In germline, CDR1 is SGDLS, CDR2 YYNGEE.

The chain links TRBV9 to TRBJ2-1, with TRBD1 matching 9 bases. The CDR3 totals 16 residues. Losses at the gene ends were 0 bases for V and 5 bases for J; bases not matched to a gene: 6. Germline CDR1 and CDR2: SGDLS and YYNGEE. CDR3 region: CASSVVPRTGDNEQFF. Here the CDR3 DNA reads TGTGCCAGCAGCGTAGTTCCGCGGACAGGGGACAATGAGCAGTTCTTC.

The chain uses TRBV7-8 and TRBJ1-2, with D unresolved. Looked up from germline, CDR1 is SGHVS and CDR2 is FQNEAQ. Trimming took off 1 base at V and 2 bases at J, with 11 bases between the two ends. The CDR3 has 15 residues. This CDR3 reads CASSLDPGQNYGYTF. The CDR3 nucleotides are TGTGCCAGCAGCTTAGATCCAGGTCAGAACTATGGCTACACCTTC.

The chain is built from TRBV19 and TRBJ1-5, with D unresolved. V gave up 4 bases and J gave up 3 bases, with 25 bases separating them. There are 19 residues in the CDR3. Per the germline V gene, CDR1 is LNHDA and CDR2 is SQIVND (reference sequence). The CDR3 sequence: CASSTREGTNRFYNQPQHF. The CDR3 DNA sequence: TGTGCCAGTAGTACCCGGGAGGGAACAAACCGCTTTTACAATCAGCCCCAGCATTTT.